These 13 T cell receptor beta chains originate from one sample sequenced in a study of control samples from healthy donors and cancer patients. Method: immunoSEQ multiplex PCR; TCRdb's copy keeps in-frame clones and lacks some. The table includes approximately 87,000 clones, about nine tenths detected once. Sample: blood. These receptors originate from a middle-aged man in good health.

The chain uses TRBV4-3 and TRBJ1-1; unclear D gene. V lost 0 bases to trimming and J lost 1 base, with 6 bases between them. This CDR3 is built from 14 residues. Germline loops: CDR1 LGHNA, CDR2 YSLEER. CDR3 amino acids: CASSQDVGNTEAFF. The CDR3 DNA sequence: TGCGCCAGCAGCCAAGATGTTGGGAACACTGAAGCTTTCTTT.

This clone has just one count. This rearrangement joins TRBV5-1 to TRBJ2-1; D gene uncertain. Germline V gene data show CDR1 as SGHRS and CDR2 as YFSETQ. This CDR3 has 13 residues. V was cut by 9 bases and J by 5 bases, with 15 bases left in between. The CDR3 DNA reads TGCGCCACGACTCGTCCGGAGAACAATGAGCAGTTCTTC. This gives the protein CATTRPENNEQFF.

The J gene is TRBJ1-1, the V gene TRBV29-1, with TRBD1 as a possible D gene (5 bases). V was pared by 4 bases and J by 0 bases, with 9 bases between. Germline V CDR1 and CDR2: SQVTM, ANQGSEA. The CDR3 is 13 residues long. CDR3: CSVGQLMNTEAFF. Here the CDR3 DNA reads TGCAGCGTTGGACAGCTTATGAACACTGAAGCTTTCTTT.

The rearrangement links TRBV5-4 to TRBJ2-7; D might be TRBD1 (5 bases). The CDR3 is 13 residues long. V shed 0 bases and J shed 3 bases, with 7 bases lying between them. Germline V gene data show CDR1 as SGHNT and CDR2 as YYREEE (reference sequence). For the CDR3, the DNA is TGTGCCAGCAGCTTGGGCAGGGACTACGAGCAGTACTTC. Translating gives CASSLGRDYEQYF.

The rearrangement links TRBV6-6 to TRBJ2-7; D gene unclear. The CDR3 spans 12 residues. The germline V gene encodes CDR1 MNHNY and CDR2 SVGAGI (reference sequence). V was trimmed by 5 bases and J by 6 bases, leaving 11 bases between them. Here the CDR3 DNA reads TGTGCCAGCAGTACTGACTTGGGCGAGCAGTACTTC. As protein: CASSTDLGEQYF.

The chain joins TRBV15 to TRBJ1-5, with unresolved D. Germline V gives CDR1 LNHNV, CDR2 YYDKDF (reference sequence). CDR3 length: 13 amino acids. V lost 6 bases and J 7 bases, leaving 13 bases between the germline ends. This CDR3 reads CATSSQVGQPQHF. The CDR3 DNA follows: TGTGCCACCAGTTCCCAAGTAGGGCAGCCCCAGCATTTT.

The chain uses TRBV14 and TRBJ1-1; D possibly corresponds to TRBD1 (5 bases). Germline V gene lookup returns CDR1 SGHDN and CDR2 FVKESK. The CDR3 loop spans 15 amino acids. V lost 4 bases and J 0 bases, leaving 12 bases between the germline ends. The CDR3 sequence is CASSPIRGLNTEAFF. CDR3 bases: TGTGCCAGCAGCCCAATTCGGGGGTTGAACACTGAAGCTTTCTTT.

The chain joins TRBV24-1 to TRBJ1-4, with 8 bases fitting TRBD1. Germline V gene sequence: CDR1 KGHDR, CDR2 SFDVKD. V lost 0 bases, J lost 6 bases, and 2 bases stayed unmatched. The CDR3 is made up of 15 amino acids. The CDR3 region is CATSDLGTGYEKLFF. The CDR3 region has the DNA TGTGCCACCAGTGATTTGGGGACAGGTTATGAAAAACTGTTTTTT.

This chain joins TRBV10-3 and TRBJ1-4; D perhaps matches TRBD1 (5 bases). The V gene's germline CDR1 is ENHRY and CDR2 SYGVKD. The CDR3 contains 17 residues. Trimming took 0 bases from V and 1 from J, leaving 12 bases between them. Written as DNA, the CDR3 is TGTGCCATCAGTGAGTCGGGGCGTGGGGAAACTAATGAAAAACTGTTTTTT. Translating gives CAISESGRGETNEKLFF.

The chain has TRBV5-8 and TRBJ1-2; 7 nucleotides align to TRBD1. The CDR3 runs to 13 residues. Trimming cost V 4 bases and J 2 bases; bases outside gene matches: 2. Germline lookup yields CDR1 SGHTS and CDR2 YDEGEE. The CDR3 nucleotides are TGTGCCAGCAGCCCACAGGGGAACTATGGCTACACCTTC. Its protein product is CASSPQGNYGYTF.

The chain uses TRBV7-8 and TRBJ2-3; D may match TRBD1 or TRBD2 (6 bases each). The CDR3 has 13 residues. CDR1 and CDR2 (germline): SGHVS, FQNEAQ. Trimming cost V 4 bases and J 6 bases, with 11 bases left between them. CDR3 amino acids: CASSWGASDTQYF. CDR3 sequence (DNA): TGTGCCAGCAGCTGGGGGGCCTCGGATACGCAGTATTTT.

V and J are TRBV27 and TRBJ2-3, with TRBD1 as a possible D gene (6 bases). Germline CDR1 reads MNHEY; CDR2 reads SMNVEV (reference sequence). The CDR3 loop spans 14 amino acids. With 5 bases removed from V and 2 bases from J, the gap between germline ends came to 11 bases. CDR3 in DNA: TGTGCCAGCAGTCTTGGGGGCGTCACAGATACGCAGTATTTT. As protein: CASSLGGVTDTQYF.

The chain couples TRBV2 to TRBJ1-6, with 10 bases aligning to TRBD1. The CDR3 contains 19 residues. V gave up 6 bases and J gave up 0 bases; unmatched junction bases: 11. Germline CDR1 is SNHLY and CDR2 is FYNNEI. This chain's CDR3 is CASRGWDRGRSSYNSPLHF. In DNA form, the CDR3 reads TGTGCCAGCAGAGGCTGGGACAGGGGTAGGAGCTCCTATAATTCACCCCTCCACTTT.